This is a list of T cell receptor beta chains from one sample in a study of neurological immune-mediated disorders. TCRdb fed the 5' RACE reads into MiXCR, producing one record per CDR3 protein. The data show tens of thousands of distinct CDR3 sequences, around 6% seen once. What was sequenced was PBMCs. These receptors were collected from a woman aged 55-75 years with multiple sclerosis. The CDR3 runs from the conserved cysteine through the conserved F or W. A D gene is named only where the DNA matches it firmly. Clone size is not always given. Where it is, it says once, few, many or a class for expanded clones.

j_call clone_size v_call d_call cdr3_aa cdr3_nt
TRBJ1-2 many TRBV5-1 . CASSLSGGGNGYTF TGCGCCAGCAGCTTGTCCGGGGGTGGCAATGGCTACACCTTC
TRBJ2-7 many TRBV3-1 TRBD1 CASSRTGNVGEQYF TGTGCCAGCAGCCGGACAGGGAATGTAGGCGAGCAGTACTTC
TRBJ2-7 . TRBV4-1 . CASSQVDTPYEQYF TGCGCCAGCAGCCAAGTTGACACTCCCTACGAGCAGTACTTC
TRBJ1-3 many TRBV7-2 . CASSIPIGGGNTIYF TGTGCCAGCAGCATACCCATCGGCGGTGGAAACACCATATATTTT
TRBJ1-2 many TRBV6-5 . CASSYYRGGQPVPNGYTF TGTGCCAGCAGCTACTATAGGGGGGGGCAACCGGTTCCAAACGGCTACACCTTC
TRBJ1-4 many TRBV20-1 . CSAVSGEKLFF TGCAGTGCGGTCAGCGGTGAAAAACTGTTTTTT
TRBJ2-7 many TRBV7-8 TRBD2 CASTIPSGGTYEQYF TGTGCCAGCACCATTCCCTCGGGGGGGACCTACGAGCAGTACTTC
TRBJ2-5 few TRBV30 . CAWSVQGETQYF TGTGCCTGGAGTGTACAGGGTGAGACCCAGTACTTC
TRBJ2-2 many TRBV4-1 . CASSPVPGGANTGELFF TGCGCCAGCAGCCCCGTCCCTGGCGGGGCGAACACCGGGGAGCTGTTTTTT
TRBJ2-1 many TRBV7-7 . CASSLGPRDEQFF TGTGCCAGCAGCTTAGGACCCCGGGACGAGCAGTTCTTC
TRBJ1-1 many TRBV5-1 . CASSLAQSNTEAFF TGCGCCAGCAGCTTGGCTCAGTCCAACACTGAAGCTTTCTTT
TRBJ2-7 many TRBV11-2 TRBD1 CASRTGVSDEQYF TGTGCCAGCCGGACAGGGGTTTCGGACGAGCAGTACTTC
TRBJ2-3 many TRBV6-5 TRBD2 CASSPSPVSGGKDTQYF TGTGCCAGCAGCCCTTCCCCGGTTAGCGGGGGGAAAGATACGCAGTATTTT
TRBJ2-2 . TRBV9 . CASSVADRRGELFF TGTGCCAGCAGCGTAGCTGACCGGCGCGGGGAGCTGTTTTTT
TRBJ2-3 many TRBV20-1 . CSATHLRAHTDTQYF TGCAGTGCAACCCACTTGCGGGCCCACACAGATACGCAGTATTTT
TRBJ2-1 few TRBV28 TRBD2 CASSLTSGGVRNEQFF TGTGCCAGCAGTTTGACTAGCGGGGGGGTTAGAAATGAGCAGTTCTTC
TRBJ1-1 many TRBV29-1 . CSVDPPTFSNTEAFF TGCAGCGTTGACCCGCCTACATTTTCGAACACTGAAGCTTTCTTT
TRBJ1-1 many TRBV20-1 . CSAGRTGNTEAFF TGCAGTGCTGGGAGAACGGGGAACACTGAAGCTTTCTTT
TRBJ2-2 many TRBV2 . CASTVGANTGELFF TGTGCCAGCACCGTCGGGGCGAACACCGGGGAGCTGTTTTTT
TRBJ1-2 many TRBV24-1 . CATSDPGQLNYGYTF TGTGCCACCAGTGATCCAGGACAGTTGAACTATGGCTACACCTTC
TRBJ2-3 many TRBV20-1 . CSARGGARGPDTQYF TGCAGTGCTAGAGGGGGTGCCAGGGGCCCGGATACGCAGTATTTT
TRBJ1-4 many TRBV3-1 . CASSLTRGQVREKLFF TGTGCCAGCAGCCTGACCCGGGGTCAGGTCAGAGAAAAACTGTTTTTT
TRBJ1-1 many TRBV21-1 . CASSKLVCHMNTEAFF TGTGCCAGCAGCAAACTGGTTTGCCACATGAACACTGAAGCTTTCTTT
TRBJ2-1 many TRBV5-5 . CASSFPAGYNEQFF TGTGCCAGCAGCTTTCCGGCAGGTTACAATGAGCAGTTCTTC
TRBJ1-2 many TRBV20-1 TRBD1 CSATDRAYGYTF TGCAGTGCTACCGACAGGGCGTATGGCTACACCTTC
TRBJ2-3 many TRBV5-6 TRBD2 CASSWGSGDRTDTQYF TGTGCCAGCAGCTGGGGTAGCGGGGACCGCACAGATACGCAGTATTTT
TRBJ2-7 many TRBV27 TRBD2 CASSLTPASSGGSYEQYF TGTGCCAGCAGTTTAACCCCGGCCTCTAGCGGGGGGTCCTACGAGCAGTACTTC
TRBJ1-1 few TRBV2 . CASSERLGTEAFF TGTGCCAGCAGTGAGAGACTGGGCACTGAAGCTTTCTTT
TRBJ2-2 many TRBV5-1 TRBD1 CASSLEGQRTGELFF TGCGCCAGCAGCTTGGAGGGACAGAGGACCGGGGAGCTGTTTTTT
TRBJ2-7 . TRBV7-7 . CASSFNQGNEQYF TGTGCCAGCAGCTTTAATCAGGGGAACGAGCAGTACTTC
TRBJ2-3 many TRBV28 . CASSFWRGRAQYF TGTGCCAGCAGTTTTTGGCGGGGGCGTGCGCAGTATTTT
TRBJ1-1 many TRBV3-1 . CASRSPGVATEAFF TGTGCCAGCAGATCCCCGGGGGTAGCGACTGAAGCTTTCTTT
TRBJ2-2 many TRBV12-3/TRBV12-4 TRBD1 CASINLDRVGTGELFF TGTGCCAGCATTAATCTGGACAGGGTGGGGACCGGGGAGCTGTTTTTT
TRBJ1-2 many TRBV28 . CASSYPLPSTNYGYTF TGTGCCAGCAGTTACCCTTTACCCAGTACTAACTATGGCTACACCTTC
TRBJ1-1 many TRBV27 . CASRTLIVTEAFF TGTGCCAGCAGGACTCTAATTGTCACTGAAGCTTTCTTT
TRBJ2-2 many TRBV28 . CASNYGKIGELFF TGTGCCAGCAATTACGGAAAAATCGGGGAGCTGTTTTTT
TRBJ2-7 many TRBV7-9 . CASNSASYEQYF TGTGCCAGCAACAGTGCGTCCTACGAGCAGTACTTC
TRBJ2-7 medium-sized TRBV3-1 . CASSQGTHEQYF TGTGCCAGCAGCCAAGGGACACACGAGCAGTACTTC
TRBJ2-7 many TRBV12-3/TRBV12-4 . CASSPAGGRGNLEQYF TGTGCCAGCAGCCCGGCAGGTGGCAGGGGAAATCTCGAGCAGTACTTC
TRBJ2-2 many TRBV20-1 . CSASDTGMNTGELFF TGCAGTGCGAGCGACACCGGTATGAACACCGGGGAGCTGTTTTTT
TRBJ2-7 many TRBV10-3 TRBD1 CAISPDRGAIYEQYF TGTGCCATCAGTCCCGACAGGGGGGCCATCTACGAGCAGTACTTC
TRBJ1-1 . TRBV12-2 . CASRLVIAGPNGNTEAFF TGTGCAAGTCGCTTAGTTATCGCAGGCCCCAACGGGAACACTGAAGCTTTCTTT
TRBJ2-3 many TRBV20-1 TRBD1 CSASSGTGGDTQYF TGCAGTGCTAGCTCCGGGACAGGGGGAGATACGCAGTATTTT
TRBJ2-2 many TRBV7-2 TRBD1 CASSLQGATNTGELFF TGTGCCAGCAGCCTACAGGGGGCAACGAACACCGGGGAGCTGTTTTTT
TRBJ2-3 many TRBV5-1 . CASSVTGTDTQYF TGCGCCAGCAGCGTGACTGGCACAGATACGCAGTATTTT
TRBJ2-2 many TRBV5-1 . CASSLITNTGELFF TGCGCCAGCAGCCTTATAACGAACACCGGGGAGCTGTTTTTT
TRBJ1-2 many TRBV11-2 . CASSRDGGGYTF TGTGCCAGCAGCCGAGACGGTGGTGGCTACACCTTC